This record looks at one T cell receptor (beta chain) sequence and its context. What this receptor recognizes is not known. Per-base quality was not reported, and no clone a single base away is much larger than it. The sample is drawn from a study of T cell responses to AZD1222 COVID-19 vaccine (dated by TCRdb to 2020 to 2023). Regarding the complete study: TCR sequencing covered 233 trial participants: about 210 given two doses of AZD1222 and around 26 given two doses of MenACWY control vaccine. Enrollment into the trials was organized by age into subgroups of 18-55, 56-69 and 70-plus years, and those subgroups contained approximately 160, 26 and 62 TCR-sequenced participants, respectively.

What the time point label conveys for this sample: about 28 days (+/-7) after the second vaccine dose. AZD1222 recipients whose second dose came at about 4 weeks and those whose second dose came at about 12 weeks were combined into one group, since spike-specific TCR depth and breadth did not differ between the two schedules. Vaccinee samples were obtained from the UK trials COV001 and COV002, which included a single-blind randomized controlled phase 2/3 trial of AZD1222 (ChAdOx1 nCoV-19) in healthy adults. Trial participant PBMC samples were collected at day 0 and day 28 after the second dose for TCRbeta chain sequencing. V is pruned by 9 bases and J by 5 bases, leaving 14 bases of the junction without a gene match. Counted from cysteine to phenylalanine, this CDR3 has 15 amino acids. The sequence is cut down to CDR3 DNA, 45 bases in frame from base 1. Taken from the germline V gene (reference sequence), the CDR1 and CDR2 loops are LNHDA and SQIVND.

The CDR3 regions of human TCRbeta chains were analyzed by immunosequencing. In the authors' own workflow: Repertoire TCRs were checked for matches against a reference library of SARS-CoV-2-specific TCRs that had been generated using the MIRA antigen-specificity platform. Breadth was defined as the fraction of unique TCRs that were SARS-CoV-2-associated, and depth was defined as the fraction of total T cells that were SARS-CoV-2-associated. Using the MIRA data, each spike-specific TCR was mapped to the spike region that the TCR reacts to and placed in a CD4 or CD8 class. Log10-transformed breadth and depth values were compared by one-way ANOVA with Sidak's multiple comparisons tests. This immuneACCESS table, as held by TCRdb, lists in-frame sequences with V and J called but not all clones. Of the missing ones, under half trace to an unresolved V gene in checked studies; the others have no known cause. V and J calls and clone size are copied from that table; D and trimming were computed from the DNA. Across this sample there are some 110,000 clones, with 75% to 90% seen only once. Over 35% of the sample is in the top ten clones.

Summary of the overall study and its limitations: In the small 56-69-year group, the increase in depth fell short of significance, most likely because of low power. After two AZD1222 doses, spike-specific TCR breadth and depth were significantly higher than at day 0 and than in MenACWY recipients. Nearly half of unique spike-specific TCRs reportedly recognized epitopes outside regions mutated in the B.1.351 and B.1.1.7 variants. Only 5 to 7 AZD1222 recipients were SARS-CoV-2 seropositive at baseline, limiting conclusions about previously exposed vaccinees. Participants were mostly white British and included more females than males, and it was suggested by the authors that clonal diversity may have been underestimated. No day 14 peak-response samples were available, so repertoires were characterized only after the peak T cell response. The whole spike protein was spanned by vaccine-associated CD4 TCRs, and dominant responses were seen in regions 160-218 and 743-854.

The chain employs TRBV19 and TRBJ2-7; 9 bases in the junction line up with TRBD1. The sequencing here drew on peripheral blood, taken 28 days after the second AZD1222 dose. The TCR sequence derives from an adult who received the AZD1222 COVID-19 vaccine. The CDR3 loop reads CASSNQRTGDDEQYF. Here is the DNA: TGTGCCAGCTCTAACCAAAGGACAGGGGATGACGAGCAGTACTTC.